The 22 T cell receptor beta chains below were found in one sample sequenced in a study of CD8 T cells in Susac syndrome. Roughly 0.5 to 1 ug RNA was reverse transcribed with random hexamers. In TCRdb, the immunoSEQ multiplex PCR reads were re-called with MiXCR into one record per CDR3 protein. The sample contains about 26,000 distinct CDR3 sequences, roughly 94% of which appear only once. Sequenced sample: CD8+ T cells from PBMCs. The receptor source for this set is a human donor in good health.

The V gene is TRBV6-5, the J gene TRBJ2-1, with 7 bases identical to TRBD2. Trimming cost V 4 bases and J 7 bases; bases outside gene matches: 10. CDR1 is MNHEY, CDR2 SVGAGI, per germline. This CDR3 contains 15 residues. The CDR3 here is CASSFWEGVGNEQFF. CDR3 DNA: TGTGCCAGCAGTTTCTGGGAGGGAGTAGGGAATGAGCAGTTCTTC.

The chain uses TRBV5-1 and TRBJ2-3, with a tentative D call TRBD2 (6 bases). This CDR3 region has 14 residues. The germline CDR1 and CDR2 sequences are SGHRS and YFSETQ. V lost 2 bases, J lost 4 bases, and 11 bases lay in between. The CDR3 bases are TGCGCCAGCAGCTTAGGAGGGTCGGCAGATACGCAGTATTTT. Its protein is CASSLGGSADTQYF. Together with reference TRBV5-1 and TRBJ2-3, the CDR3 gives the full variable domain: KAGVTQTPRYLIKTRGQQVTLSCSPISGHRSVSWYQQTPGQGLQFLFEYFSETQRNKGNFPGRFSGRQFSNSRSEMNVSTLELGDSALYLCASSLGGSADTQYFGPGTRLTVL.

The J gene is TRBJ2-3, the V gene TRBV11-2; D is unclear. The CDR3 length is 14 residues. V lost 3 bases and J 3 bases, leaving 10 bases between the germline ends. The V gene's germline CDR1 is SGHAT and CDR2 FQNNGV. CDR3 coding DNA: TGTGCCAGCAGCTTTTTTGCAGGAACAGATACGCAGTATTTT. It is translated as CASSFFAGTDTQYF.

The chain combines TRBV7-9 with TRBJ2-7, with D possibly TRBD1 on 5 matching bases. CDR3 length: 13 residues. The germline V gene encodes CDR1 SEHNR and CDR2 FQNEAQ (reference sequence). The V and J ends lost 3 bases and 5 bases respectively, with 11 bases between them. CDR3 region: CASSFSGINEQYF. CDR3 in DNA: TGTGCCAGCAGCTTTTCAGGGATCAACGAGCAGTACTTC.

The genes are TRBV5-6 and TRBJ1-2; no reliable D call. The germline V and J ends were trimmed by 0 bases and 4 bases, with 7 bases remaining between them. Germline V gene data show CDR1 as SGHDT and CDR2 as YYEEEE. CDR3 length: 13 residues. CDR3 region: CASSLAMGYGYTF. The CDR3 DNA follows: TGTGCCAGCAGCTTGGCCATGGGCTATGGCTACACCTTC.

The table lists this clonotype with a count of one. The V call is TRBV20-1, the J call TRBJ2-2; D unclear. V was cut by 6 bases and J by 3 bases, with 11 bases left in between. CDR1 is DFQATT, CDR2 SNEGSKA, per germline (reference sequence). The CDR3 length is 13 residues. For the CDR3, the DNA is TGCAGTGCCGAAGCTAGAGACACCGGGGAGCTGTTTTTT. Its protein is CSAEARDTGELFF.

This chain uses TRBV18 with TRBJ1-2; 8 positions agree with TRBD1. Germline CDR1 reads KGHSH; CDR2 reads LQKENI. This CDR3 is 16 amino acids long. The V and J ends lost 2 bases and 3 bases, in that order; junction bases with no gene match: 8. The CDR3 region has the DNA TGTGCCAGCTCACCATGGTCAATGGACAGGGACTATGGCTACACCTTC. It codes for CASSPWSMDRDYGYTF.

The V and J genes are TRBV19 and TRBJ1-2; no clear D. This CDR3 comprises 15 residues. V was trimmed by 5 bases and J by 0 bases, leaving 13 bases between them. Looked up from germline, CDR1 is LNHDA and CDR2 is SQIVND (reference sequence). The DNA for the CDR3 is TGTGCCAGTAGTTGGGCGGATGTATCTAACTATGGCTACACCTTC. Protein: CASSWADVSNYGYTF.

V gene TRBV7-2 combines with J gene TRBJ2-7, with TRBD2 as a possible D gene (5 bases). Trimming left V 6 bases short and J 4 bases short, with 10 bases between. The CDR3 sequence is 12 residues long. Germline-derived CDR1 and CDR2 are SGHTA and FQGNSA. The CDR3 DNA reads TGTGCCAGCAGTTACCGGGGATACGAGCAGTACTTC. It yields the protein CASSYRGYEQYF.

V usage is TRBV20-1 and J usage is TRBJ2-7; 13 bases match TRBD2. This CDR3 is 16 amino acids long. The germline V gene has CDR1 DFQATT and CDR2 SNEGSKA (reference sequence). J was trimmed by 0 bases and V by 3 bases; bases with no gene match: 5. This CDR3 is CSARGLAGTSSYEQYF. The CDR3 coding sequence is TGCAGTGCTAGGGGACTAGCGGGGACTAGCTCCTACGAGCAGTACTTC.

This chain uses TRBV15 with TRBJ1-1, with 8 bases lining up with TRBD1. Germline loops: CDR1 LNHNV, CDR2 YYDKDF (reference sequence). Losses at the gene ends were 4 bases for V and 4 bases for J; bases not matched to a gene: 2. The CDR3 is 13 amino acids. This chain's CDR3 is CATSIQGGTEAFF. The CDR3 DNA is TGTGCCACCAGCATACAGGGGGGCACTGAAGCTTTCTTT. Combining the CDR3 with reference TRBV15 and TRBJ1-1 gives the whole variable domain DAMVIQNPRYQVTQFGKPVTLSCSQTLNHNVMYWYQQKSSQAPKLLFHYYDKDFNNEADTPDNFQSRRPNTSFCFLDIRSPGLGDTAMYLCATSIQGGTEAFFGQGTRLTVV.

V and J are TRBV7-9 and TRBJ2-5; D gene ambiguous. Deletions cut 2 bases from V and 0 bases from J, with 4 bases between. CDR3 length equals 13 residues. Germline V lookup: CDR1 SEHNR, CDR2 FQNEAQ (reference sequence). Written as DNA, the CDR3 is TGTGCCAGCAGCTTACCAAACCAAGAGACCCAGTACTTC. Translation: CASSLPNQETQYF.

The rearrangement uses TRBV5-6 and TRBJ2-2, with TRBD1 matching over 8 bases. Per the germline V gene, CDR1 is SGHDT and CDR2 is YYEEEE. The ends lost 4 bases at V and 7 bases at J; junction bases unmatched: 12. The CDR3 length is 16 residues. CDR3 in DNA: TGTGCCAGCAGCCCCAGGAAACAGGGGGTCGGCGGGGAGCTGTTTTTT. This sequence encodes CASSPRKQGVGGELFF.

This rearrangement joins TRBV12-3 or TRBV12-4 to TRBJ2-2; D may be TRBD2 (6 bases). V was clipped by 6 bases and J by 7 bases, with 18 bases between them. The CDR3 is 15 residues long. The CDR3 sequence: CASSQIGGAGGELFF. CDR3 DNA: TGTGCCAGCAGCCAAATCGGAGGGGCGGGCGGGGAGCTGTTTTTT.

The V gene is TRBV27, the J gene TRBJ1-2, with 8 bases identical to TRBD1. Germline trimming cut 3 bases from V and 1 base from J; bases unmatched to any gene: 1. The CDR3 is 14 amino acids. The germline V gene has CDR1 MNHEY and CDR2 SMNVEV (reference sequence). The CDR3 protein is CASSLDRDNYGYTF. Written as DNA, the CDR3 is TGTGCCAGCAGTTTGGACAGGGATAACTATGGCTACACCTTC.

The chain recombines TRBV6-1 with TRBJ2-5, with TRBD2 as a possible D gene (5 bases). Germline V gives CDR1 MNHNS, CDR2 SASEGT. This CDR3 region has 19 residues. V lost 7 bases and J lost 5, with 32 bases in between. CDR3 nucleotides: TGTGCCAGCACCCACTCGTTAGGGAACATAGTACCAGGCGGGGAGACCCAGTACTTC. Amino acids: CASTHSLGNIVPGGETQYF.

The rearrangement joins TRBV13 to TRBJ2-1, with 10 positions matching TRBD1. After removal of 1 base from V and 5 bases from J, the junction contained 2 bases not matched to a gene. From germline, CDR1 is PRHDT and CDR2 FYEKMQ (reference sequence). The CDR3 extends over 15 amino acids. Here the CDR3 reads CASSLEGTGDNEQFF. CDR3 in DNA: TGTGCCAGCAGCTTAGAGGGGACAGGGGACAATGAGCAGTTCTTC.

V gene TRBV20-1 combines with J gene TRBJ1-2; maybe TRBD1 (5 bases). V gave up 5 bases and J gave up 4 bases, with 11 bases separating them. The CDR3 totals 12 residues. Germline V lookup: CDR1 DFQATT, CDR2 SNEGSKA (reference sequence). The CDR3, as DNA: TGCAGTGCTCGGGAGGGACCCTATGGCTACACCTTC. Translating gives CSAREGPYGYTF.

V usage is TRBV29-1 and J usage is TRBJ2-2; D perhaps matches TRBD2 (5 bases). Germline CDR1 reads SQVTM; CDR2 reads ANQGSEA. The CDR3 has 16 amino acids. The V end lost 0 bases, the J end lost 0 bases, and 11 bases lay between the germline ends. The CDR3 protein is CSVEDLTTPNTGELFF. CDR3 in DNA: TGCAGCGTTGAAGATCTGACTACCCCGAACACCGGGGAGCTGTTTTTT.

The chain employs TRBV2 and TRBJ2-1; D may be TRBD2 (6 bases). With 7 bases removed from V and 7 bases from J, the gap between germline ends came to 23 bases. This CDR3 is built from 16 residues. Germline loops: CDR1 SNHLY, CDR2 FYNNEI. CDR3 amino acids: CASMSEGEDRRNEQFF. The CDR3 DNA reads as TGTGCCAGCATGAGCGAAGGGGAGGACCGAAGGAATGAGCAGTTCTTC.

CDR3 region: CASSLRPPGEGYTF. DNA of the CDR3: TGTGCCAGCAGCTTGAGGCCTCCAGGGGAAGGCTACACCTTC. V usage is TRBV5-8 and J usage is TRBJ1-2; possibly TRBD1 for D (6 bases). Trimming took 1 base from V and 8 from J, leaving 15 bases between them. Germline lookup yields CDR1 SGHTS and CDR2 YDEGEE. The CDR3 sequence is 14 residues long.

The chain recombines TRBV5-6 with TRBJ2-1; weak D call: TRBD1 (6 bases). The germline V and J ends were trimmed by 3 bases and 3 bases, with 10 bases remaining between them. Germline values: CDR1 SGHDT, CDR2 YYEEEE. The CDR3 is 14 amino acids. CDR3 coding DNA: TGTGCCAGCAGCTCGTGGACAGACTACAATGAGCAGTTCTTC. It translates to CASSSWTDYNEQFF.